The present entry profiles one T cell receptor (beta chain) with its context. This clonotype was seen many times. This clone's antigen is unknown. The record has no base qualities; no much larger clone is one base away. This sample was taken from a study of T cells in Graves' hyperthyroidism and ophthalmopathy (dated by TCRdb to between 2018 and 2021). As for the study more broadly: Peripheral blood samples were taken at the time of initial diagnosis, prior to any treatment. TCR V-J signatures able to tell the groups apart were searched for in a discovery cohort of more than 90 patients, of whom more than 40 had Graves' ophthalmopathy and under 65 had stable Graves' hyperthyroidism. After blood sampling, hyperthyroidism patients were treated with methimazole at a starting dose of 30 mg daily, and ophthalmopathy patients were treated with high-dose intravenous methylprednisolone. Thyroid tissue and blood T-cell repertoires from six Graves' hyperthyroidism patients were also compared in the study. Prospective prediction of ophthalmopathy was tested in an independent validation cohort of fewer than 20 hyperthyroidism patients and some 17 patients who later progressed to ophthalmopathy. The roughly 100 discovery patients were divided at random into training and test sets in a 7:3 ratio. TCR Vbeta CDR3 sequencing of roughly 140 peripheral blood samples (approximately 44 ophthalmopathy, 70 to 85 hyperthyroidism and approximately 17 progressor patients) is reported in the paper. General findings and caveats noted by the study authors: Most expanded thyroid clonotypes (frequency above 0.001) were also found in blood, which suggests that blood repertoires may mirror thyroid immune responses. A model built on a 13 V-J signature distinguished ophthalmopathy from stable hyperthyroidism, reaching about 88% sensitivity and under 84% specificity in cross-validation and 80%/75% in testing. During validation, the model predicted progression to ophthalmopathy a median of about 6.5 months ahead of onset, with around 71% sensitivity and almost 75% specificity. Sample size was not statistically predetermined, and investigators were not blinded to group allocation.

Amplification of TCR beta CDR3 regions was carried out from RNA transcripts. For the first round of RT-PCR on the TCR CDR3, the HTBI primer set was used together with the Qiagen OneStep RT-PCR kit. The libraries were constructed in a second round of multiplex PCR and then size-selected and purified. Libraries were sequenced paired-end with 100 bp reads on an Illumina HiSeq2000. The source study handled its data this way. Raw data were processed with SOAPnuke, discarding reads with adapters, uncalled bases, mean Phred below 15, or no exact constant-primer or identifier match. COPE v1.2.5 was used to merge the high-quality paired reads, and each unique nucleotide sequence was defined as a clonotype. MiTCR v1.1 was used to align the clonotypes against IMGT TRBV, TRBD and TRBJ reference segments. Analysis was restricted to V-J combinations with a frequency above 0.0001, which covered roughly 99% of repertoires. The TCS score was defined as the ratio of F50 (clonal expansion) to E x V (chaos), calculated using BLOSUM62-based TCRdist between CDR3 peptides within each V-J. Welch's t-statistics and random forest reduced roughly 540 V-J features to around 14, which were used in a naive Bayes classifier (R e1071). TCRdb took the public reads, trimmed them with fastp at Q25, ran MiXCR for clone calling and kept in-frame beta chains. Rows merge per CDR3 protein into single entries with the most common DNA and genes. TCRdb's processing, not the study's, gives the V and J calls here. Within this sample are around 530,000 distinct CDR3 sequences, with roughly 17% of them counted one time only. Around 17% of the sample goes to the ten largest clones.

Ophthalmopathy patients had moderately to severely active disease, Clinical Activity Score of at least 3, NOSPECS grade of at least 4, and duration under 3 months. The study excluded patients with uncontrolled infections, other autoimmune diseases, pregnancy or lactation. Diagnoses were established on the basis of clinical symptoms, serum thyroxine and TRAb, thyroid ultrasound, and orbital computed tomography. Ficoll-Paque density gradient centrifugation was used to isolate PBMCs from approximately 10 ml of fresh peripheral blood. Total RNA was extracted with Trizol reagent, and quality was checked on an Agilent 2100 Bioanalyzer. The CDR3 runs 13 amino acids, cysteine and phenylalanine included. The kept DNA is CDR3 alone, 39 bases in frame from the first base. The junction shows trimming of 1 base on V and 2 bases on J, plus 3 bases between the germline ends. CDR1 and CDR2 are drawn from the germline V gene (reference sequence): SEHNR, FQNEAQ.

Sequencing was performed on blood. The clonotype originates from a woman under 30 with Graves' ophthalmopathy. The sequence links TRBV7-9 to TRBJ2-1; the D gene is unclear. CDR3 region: CASSLGPYNEQFF. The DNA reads TGTGCCAGCAGCTTAGGCCCCTACAATGAGCAGTTCTTC.